This record covers a single TCR beta chain. Its antigen is not yet known. Base qualities are not at hand, and no much larger clone is one base apart. The sample originates from a study of identical twins (dated by TCRdb to 2016 to 2017). About the investigation overall: To test whether fetal clonotypes persist, this study deep-sequenced TCR alpha and beta repertoires from monozygotic twins, from unrelated adults of various ages, and from cord blood. To rule out contamination, replicate twin experiments were performed at different times with different library preparation protocols. Study-level results and caveats: In monozygotic twins, out-of-frame TCR alpha sharing was systematically underestimated by recombination models, although the models agreed with sharing between unrelated individuals. Abundant cord blood beta clonotypes had fewer insertions, young adult naive repertoires showed a similar but weaker trend, and memory repertoires showed no such trend. Out-of-frame TCR alpha sequences shared between twins showed an excess of low generation-probability sequences compared with coincidental sharing between unrelated individuals. Invariant T cells such as MAIT and iNKT could partly confound zero-insertion analyses, though diverse VJ usage argued against this for most clonotypes. Because the same donors could not be followed over many years, the conclusions relied on cross-sectional statistical analysis. In beta out-of-frame sequences, excess twin sharing was weaker, because having fewer shared sequences lowered the signal-to-noise ratio.

Clipping removes 5 bases from V and 9 bases from J, with 9 as the unmatched junction base count. The CDR3 has 16 amino acids, counting the end cysteine and phenylalanine. The kept DNA is CDR3 alone, 48 bases in frame from the first base. The library was generated by 5' RACE. Sequencer: Illumina HiSeq 2000. Template switching added a universal primer binding site, and the final cDNA carried a unique molecular identifier that allowed TCR cDNA molecules to be counted accurately. Specific primers in the conserved constant-segment region were used to synthesize first-strand cDNA for the TCR alpha and beta chains. To control for contamination, every cDNA library was double barcoded, receiving both a SMART-Mk sample barcode and Illumina barcodes. TruSeq adapter sequences, together with Illumina sample barcodes, were added in two successive PCR steps. The TCR alpha and beta cDNA libraries were sequenced on the Illumina HiSeq platform using custom primers. Processing in the source paper ran as follows. MiGEC processed the raw reads to extract unique molecular identifiers, while MiXCR was used to determine the CDR3 positions. For each individual, recombination models were inferred using an EM algorithm with the repgenHMM and IGoR tools. The tcR package in R was used for shared clonotype analysis, with sharing normalized by the product of cloneset sizes. To study raw recombination free of thymic and clonal selection effects, out-of-frame nonproductive sequences were analyzed. TCRdb reprocessed the public reads (quality trimming at Q25 with fastp, clone calling with MiXCR) and kept in-frame beta chains. Identical CDR3 protein sequences are pooled into one entry, listed with their most common genes and DNA. The V and J calls and clone size come from TCRdb's table, not from the authors' own analysis. The sample records 400,000 or so distinct CDR3 sequences, roughly 9% of which are singletons. Under 9.5% of the sample rests with the top ten.

Only healthy Caucasian donors were included. Three unrelated non-twin adults were also sequenced: a male aged 18 to 30, a male aged 50 to 60 and a female aged 50 to 60. Miltenyi CD45RO+ enrichment and human naive T-cell isolation kits were used to isolate memory (CD45RO+) and naive T cells from PBMC. The specimen sequenced was naive T cells sorted from blood. Taken with the paper, the label for cell subset or site translates to: cells isolated with a human naive T-cell isolation kit. The sequence came from a woman between 45 and 65 years old in good health. The chain links TRBV12-3 or TRBV12-4 with TRBJ2-2; TRBD2 fits 13 bases in the junction. The bases read TGTGCCAGCAGTGGGGGGACTAGCGGGATTAGCCGGGAGCTGTTTTTT. Its protein is CASSGGTSGISRELFF.